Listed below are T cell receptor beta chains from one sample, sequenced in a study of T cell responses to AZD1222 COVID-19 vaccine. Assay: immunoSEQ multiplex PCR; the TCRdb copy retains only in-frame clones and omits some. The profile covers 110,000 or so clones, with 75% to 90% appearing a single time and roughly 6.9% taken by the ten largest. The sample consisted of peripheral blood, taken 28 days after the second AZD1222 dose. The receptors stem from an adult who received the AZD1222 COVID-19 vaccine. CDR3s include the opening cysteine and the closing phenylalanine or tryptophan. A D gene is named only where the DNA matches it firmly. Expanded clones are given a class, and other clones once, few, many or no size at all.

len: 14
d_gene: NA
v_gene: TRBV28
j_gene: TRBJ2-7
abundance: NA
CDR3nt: TGTGCCAGCAGTTACCAACTGAGGCACGGCGAGCAGTACTTC
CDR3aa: CASSYQLRHGEQYF

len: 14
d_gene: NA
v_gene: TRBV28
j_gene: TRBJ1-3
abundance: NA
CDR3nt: TGTGCCAGCAGTTTAGGGAGCTCTGGAAACACCATATATTTT
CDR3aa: CASSLGSSGNTIYF

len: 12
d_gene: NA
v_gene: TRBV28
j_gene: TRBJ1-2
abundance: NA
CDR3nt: TGTGCCAGCGCGGCAGGAGACTATGGCTACACCTTC
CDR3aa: CASAAGDYGYTF

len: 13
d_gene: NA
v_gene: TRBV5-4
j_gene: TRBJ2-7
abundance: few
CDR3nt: TGTGCCAGCAGCAAATACCAGATCAACGAGCAGTACTTC
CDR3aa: CASSKYQINEQYF

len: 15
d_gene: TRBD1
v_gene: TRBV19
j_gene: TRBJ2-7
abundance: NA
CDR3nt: TGTGCCAGTAGTATCGGGACAGGGGTCTTAGGTGAGCAGTACTTC
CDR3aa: CASSIGTGVLGEQYF

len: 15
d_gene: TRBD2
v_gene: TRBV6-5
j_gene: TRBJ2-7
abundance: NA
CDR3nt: TGTGCCAGCAACCTAGCGGGAGGGCTCCTCTACGAGCAGTACTTC
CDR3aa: CASNLAGGLLYEQYF

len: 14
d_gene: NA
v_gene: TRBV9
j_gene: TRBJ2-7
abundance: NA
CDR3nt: TGTGCCAGCAGCGTAGTGGGCAGCTCCTACGAGCAGTACTTC
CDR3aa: CASSVVGSSYEQYF

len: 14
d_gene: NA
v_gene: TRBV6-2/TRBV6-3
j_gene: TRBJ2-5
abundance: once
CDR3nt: TGTGCCAGCAGTTCAGACTTGCTCTGGTGGACCCAGTACTTC
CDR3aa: CASSSDLLWWTQYF

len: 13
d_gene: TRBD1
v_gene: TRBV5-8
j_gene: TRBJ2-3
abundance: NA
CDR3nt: TGTGCCGGAGAACAGGGGGCAACAGATACGCAGTATTTT
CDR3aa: CAGEQGATDTQYF

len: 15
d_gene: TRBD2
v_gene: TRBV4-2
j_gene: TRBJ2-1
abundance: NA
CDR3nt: TGTGCCAGCGGGGGAGGGCCCAGAGGGCCCGATGAGCAGTTCTTC
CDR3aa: CASGGGPRGPDEQFF

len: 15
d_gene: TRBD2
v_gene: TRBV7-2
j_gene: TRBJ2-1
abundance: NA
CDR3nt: TGTGCCAGCAGCTTGGAGGGACTAGCTAACAATGAGCAGTTCTTC
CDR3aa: CASSLEGLANNEQFF

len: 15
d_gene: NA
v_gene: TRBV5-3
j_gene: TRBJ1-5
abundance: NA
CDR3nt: TGTGCCAAAATGGGGGGGCGAAAACTTTATCAGCCCCAGCATTTT
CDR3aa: CAKMGGRKLYQPQHF

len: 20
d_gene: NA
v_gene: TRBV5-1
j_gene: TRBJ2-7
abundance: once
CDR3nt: TGCGCCAGCAGCTTCCGGGGAAATAGTGGGGGAAGGGTGCCGGGCTACGAGCAGTACTTC
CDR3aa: CASSFRGNSGGRVPGYEQYF

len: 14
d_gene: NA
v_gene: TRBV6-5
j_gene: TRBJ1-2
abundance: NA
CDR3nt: TGTGCCAGCAGGCGGGCCCGGGACGTCGTAGGCTACACCTTC
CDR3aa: CASRRARDVVGYTF

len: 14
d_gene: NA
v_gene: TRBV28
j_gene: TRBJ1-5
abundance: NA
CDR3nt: TGTGCCAGCTTGCGGGCAGGGTGGGGTCAGCCCCAGCATTTT
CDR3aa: CASLRAGWGQPQHF

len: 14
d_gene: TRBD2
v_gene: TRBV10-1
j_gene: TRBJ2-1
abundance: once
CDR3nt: TGCGCCAGCAGTGGGACTAGCGACTACAATGAGCAGTTCTTC
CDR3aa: CASSGTSDYNEQFF

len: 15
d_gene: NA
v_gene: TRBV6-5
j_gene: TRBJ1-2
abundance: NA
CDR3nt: TGTGCCAGCAGTTACTCGGGGCAGGGAGGCTCTGGCTACACCTTC
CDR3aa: CASSYSGQGGSGYTF

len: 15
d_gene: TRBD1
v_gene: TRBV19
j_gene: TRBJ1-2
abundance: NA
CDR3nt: TGTGCCAGTAGTATAACAGGGGGCGGCGGCTATGGCTACACCTTC
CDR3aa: CASSITGGGGYGYTF

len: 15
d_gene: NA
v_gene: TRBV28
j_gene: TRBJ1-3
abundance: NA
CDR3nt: TGTGCCAGCAGGGGGAGAACGAGCTCTGGAAACACCATATATTTT
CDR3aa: CASRGRTSSGNTIYF

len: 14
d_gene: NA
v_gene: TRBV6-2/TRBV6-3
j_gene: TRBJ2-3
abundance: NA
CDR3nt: TGTGCCAGCAGTTGGACAGTGGGCACAGATACGCAGTATTTT
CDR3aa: CASSWTVGTDTQYF

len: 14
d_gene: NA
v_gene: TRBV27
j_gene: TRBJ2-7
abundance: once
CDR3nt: TGTGCCAGCAGTGACCCAGTCAGGGGTTACGAGCAGTACTTC
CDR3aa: CASSDPVRGYEQYF

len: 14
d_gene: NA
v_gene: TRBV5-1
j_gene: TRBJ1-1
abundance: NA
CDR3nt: TGCGCCAGCAGCCCCTCAGTGGGGGGCACTGAAGCTTTCTTT
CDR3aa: CASSPSVGGTEAFF

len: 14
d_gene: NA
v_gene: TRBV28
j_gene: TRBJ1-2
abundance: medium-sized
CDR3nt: TGTGCCAGCAGTTTATCCGGGAGCCCCTATGGCTACACCTTC
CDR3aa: CASSLSGSPYGYTF

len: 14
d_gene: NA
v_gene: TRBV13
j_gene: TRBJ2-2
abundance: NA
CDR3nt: TGTGCCAGCAGCTCGCTTCAGGGGATCGGGGAGCTGTTTTTT
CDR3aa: CASSSLQGIGELFF

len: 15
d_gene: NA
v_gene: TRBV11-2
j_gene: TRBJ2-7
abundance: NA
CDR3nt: TGTGCCAGCAGCTTAGAGGTAGGGTATTCATACGAGCAGTACTTC
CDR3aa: CASSLEVGYSYEQYF

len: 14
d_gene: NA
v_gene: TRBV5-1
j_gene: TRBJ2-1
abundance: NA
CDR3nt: TGCGCCAGCAGCTCAAACAGGAAGAGCAATGAGCAGTTCTTC
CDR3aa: CASSSNRKSNEQFF

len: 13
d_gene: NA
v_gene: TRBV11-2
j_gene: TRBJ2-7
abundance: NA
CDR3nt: TGTGCCAGCAGCTTTTATACAGGGTACGTGCAGTACTTC
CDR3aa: CASSFYTGYVQYF

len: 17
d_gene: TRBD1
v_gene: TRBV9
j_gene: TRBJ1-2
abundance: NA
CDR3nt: TGTGCCAGCAGCGTAGAAGGTCGGGGACAGGGAATTGATGGCTACACCTTC
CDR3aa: CASSVEGRGQGIDGYTF

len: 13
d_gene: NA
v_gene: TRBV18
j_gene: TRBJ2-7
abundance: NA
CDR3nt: TGTGCCAGCTCCCTCCAGGGTTCCTACGAGCAGTACTTC
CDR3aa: CASSLQGSYEQYF

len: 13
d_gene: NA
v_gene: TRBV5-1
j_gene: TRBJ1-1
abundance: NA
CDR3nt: TGCGCCAGCAGACCGGGGCCCAACACTGAAGCTTTCTTT
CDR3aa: CASRPGPNTEAFF

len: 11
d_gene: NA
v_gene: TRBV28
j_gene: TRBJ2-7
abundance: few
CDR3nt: TGTGCCAGCAGCCTTCGTAACGAGCAGTACTTC
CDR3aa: CASSLRNEQYF

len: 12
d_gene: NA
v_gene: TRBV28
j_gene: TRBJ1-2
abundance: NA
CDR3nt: TGTGCCAGCAGTTTAGCGGGGTATGGCTACACCTTC
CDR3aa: CASSLAGYGYTF

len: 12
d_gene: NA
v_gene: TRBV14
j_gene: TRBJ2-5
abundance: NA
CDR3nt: TGTGCCAGCAGCCCAGGACGTGGGACCCAGTACTTC
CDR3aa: CASSPGRGTQYF

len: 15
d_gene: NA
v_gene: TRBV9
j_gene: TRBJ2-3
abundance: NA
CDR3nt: TGTGCCAGCAGCTGGGGCGGGACCGGCACAGATACGCAGTATTTT
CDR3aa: CASSWGGTGTDTQYF

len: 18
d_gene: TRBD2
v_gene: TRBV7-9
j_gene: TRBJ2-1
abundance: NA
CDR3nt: TGTGCCAGCAGCGTTCCACTTCGGGCGGGAGGGCCACACAATGAGCAGTTCTTC
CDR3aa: CASSVPLRAGGPHNEQFF

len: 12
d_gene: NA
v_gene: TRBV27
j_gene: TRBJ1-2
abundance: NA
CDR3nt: TGTGCCAGCAGTTCCCAGGAAAATGGCTACACCTTC
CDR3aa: CASSSQENGYTF

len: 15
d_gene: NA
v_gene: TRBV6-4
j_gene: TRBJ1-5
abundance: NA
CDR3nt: TGTGCCAGCACGAGATCGGGACAATCCAATCAGCCCCAGCATTTT
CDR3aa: CASTRSGQSNQPQHF

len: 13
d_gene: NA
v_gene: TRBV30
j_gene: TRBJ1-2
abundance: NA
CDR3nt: TGTGCCTGGATGGGGGGCAGGCCCAGAGGCTACACCTTC
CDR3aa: CAWMGGRPRGYTF

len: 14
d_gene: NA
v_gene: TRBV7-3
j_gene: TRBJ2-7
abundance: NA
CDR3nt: TGTGCCAGCAGCTTAACCCCCAGCTCCTACGAGCAGTACTTC
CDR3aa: CASSLTPSSYEQYF

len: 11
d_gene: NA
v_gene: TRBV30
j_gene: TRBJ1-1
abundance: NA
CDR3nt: TGTGCCTGGAGTGTACTTCAGGAAGCTTTCTTT
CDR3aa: CAWSVLQEAFF

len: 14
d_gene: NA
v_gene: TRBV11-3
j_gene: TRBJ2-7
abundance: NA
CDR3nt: TGTGCCAGCACCCCCTTGGCAGACTCGTACGAGCAGTACTTC
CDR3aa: CASTPLADSYEQYF

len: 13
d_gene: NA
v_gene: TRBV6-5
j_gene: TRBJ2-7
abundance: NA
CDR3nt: TGTGCCAGCACCCGGGGGTGGTCCAACGAGCAGTACTTC
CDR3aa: CASTRGWSNEQYF

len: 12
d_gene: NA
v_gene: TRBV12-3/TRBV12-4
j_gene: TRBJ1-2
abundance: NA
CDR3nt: TGTGCCAGCAGCCAGAGGTCGGATGGCTACACCTTC
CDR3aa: CASSQRSDGYTF

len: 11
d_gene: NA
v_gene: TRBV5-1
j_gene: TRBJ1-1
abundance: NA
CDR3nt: TGCGCCAGCATGGAGAACACTGAAGCTTTCTTT
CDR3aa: CASMENTEAFF

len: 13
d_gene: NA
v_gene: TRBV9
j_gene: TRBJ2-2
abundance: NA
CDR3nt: TGTGCCAGCAGCGTAACCAACACCGGGGAGCTGTTTTTT
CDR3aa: CASSVTNTGELFF

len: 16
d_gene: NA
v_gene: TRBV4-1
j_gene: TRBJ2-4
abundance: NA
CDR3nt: TGCGCCAGCAGCCACGGGGGACTCCGCGGGGAAAACATTCAGTACTTC
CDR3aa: CASSHGGLRGENIQYF

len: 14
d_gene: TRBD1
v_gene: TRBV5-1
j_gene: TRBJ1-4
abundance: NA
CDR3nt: TGCGCCAGCAGCCTGGGACAGGGGAGTGAAAAACTGTTTTTT
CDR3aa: CASSLGQGSEKLFF

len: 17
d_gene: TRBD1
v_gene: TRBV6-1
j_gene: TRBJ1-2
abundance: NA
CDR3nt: TGTGCCAGCAGTGAAATTTGGGACAGGGGACGGGGCTATGGCTACACCTTC
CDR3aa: CASSEIWDRGRGYGYTF

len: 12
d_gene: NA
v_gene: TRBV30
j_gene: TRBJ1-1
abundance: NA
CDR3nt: TGTGCCTGGAGCGAGGTCAGTGTCGAAGCTTTCTTT
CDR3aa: CAWSEVSVEAFF